This T cell receptor beta chain was identified during a study of long-term antiretroviral therapy in people with HIV. The libraries were made with immunoSEQ v3.0 at survey level. Produced via immunoSEQ multiplex PCR; TCRdb's table is partial and in-frame only. The table includes under 25,000 clones, about 89% detected once. With regard to this clone: The antigen remains undetermined.

At minimum, one pre-ART and two post-ART PBMC samples were obtained from each donor. Points from the study as a whole: Pre-ART clonal expansions dominated every time point's repertoire.

The germline CDR1 and CDR2 sequences are SGHAT and FQNNGV. The germline V and J ends were trimmed by 5 bases and 2 bases, with 11 bases remaining between them. The CDR3 loop spans 14 amino acids. This chain links TRBV11-2 with TRBJ2-3, with a weak D call TRBD1 (6 bases). The receptor was derived from a middle-aged man with HIV. The sample here was unsorted PBMCs, taken 0.5 years after starting antiretroviral therapy. The DNA for the CDR3 is TGTGCCAGCAGCAACGGACAGACCACAGATACGCAGTATTTT. Protein sequence: CASSNGQTTDTQYF.